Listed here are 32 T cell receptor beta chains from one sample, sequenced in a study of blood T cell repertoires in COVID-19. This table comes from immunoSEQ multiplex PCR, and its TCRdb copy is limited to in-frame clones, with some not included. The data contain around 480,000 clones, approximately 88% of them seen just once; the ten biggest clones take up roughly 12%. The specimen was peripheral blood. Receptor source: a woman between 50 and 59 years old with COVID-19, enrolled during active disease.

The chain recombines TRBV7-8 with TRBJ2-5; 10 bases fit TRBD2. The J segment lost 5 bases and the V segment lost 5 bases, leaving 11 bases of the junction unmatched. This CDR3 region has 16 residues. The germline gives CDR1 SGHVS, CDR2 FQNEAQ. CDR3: CASSLRAGGEIETQYF. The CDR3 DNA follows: TGTGCCAGCAGCCTACGAGCGGGGGGGGAAATTGAGACCCAGTACTTC.

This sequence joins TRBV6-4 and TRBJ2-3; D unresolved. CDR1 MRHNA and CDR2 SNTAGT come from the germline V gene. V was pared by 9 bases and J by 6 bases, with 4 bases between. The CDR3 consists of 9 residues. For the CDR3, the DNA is TGTGCCAGGCGGGATACGCAGTATTTT. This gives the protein CARRDTQYF.

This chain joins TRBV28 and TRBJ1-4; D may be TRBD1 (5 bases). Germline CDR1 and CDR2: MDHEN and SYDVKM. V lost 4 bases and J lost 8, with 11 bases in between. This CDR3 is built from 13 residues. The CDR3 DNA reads TGTGCCAGCAGTTGGCAGGGTGGGGAAAAACTGTTTTTT. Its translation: CASSWQGGEKLFF.

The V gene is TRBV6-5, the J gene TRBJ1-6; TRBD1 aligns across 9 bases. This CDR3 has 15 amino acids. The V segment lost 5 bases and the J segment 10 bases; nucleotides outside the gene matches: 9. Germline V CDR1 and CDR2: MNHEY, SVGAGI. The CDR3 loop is CASSPQGQGESPLHF. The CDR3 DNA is TGTGCCAGCAGTCCGCAGGGACAGGGAGAGTCACCCCTCCACTTT.

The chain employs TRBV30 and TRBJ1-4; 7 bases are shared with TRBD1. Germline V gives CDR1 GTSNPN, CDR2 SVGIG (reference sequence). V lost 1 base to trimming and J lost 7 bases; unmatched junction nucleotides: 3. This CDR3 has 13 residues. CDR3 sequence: CAWSEGGVEKLFF. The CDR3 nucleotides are TGTGCCTGGAGTGAAGGGGGCGTTGAAAAACTGTTTTTT.

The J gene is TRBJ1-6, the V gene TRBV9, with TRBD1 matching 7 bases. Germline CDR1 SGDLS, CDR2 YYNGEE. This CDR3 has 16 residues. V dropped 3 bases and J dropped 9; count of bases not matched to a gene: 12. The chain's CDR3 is CASSARERTGVSPLHF. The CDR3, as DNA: TGTGCCAGCAGCGCCCGAGAGAGGACAGGAGTTTCACCCCTCCACTTT.

The CDR3 DNA follows: TGTGCCAGTAGTATTGTGGGGGCGGACTATGGCTACACCTTC. It is translated as CASSIVGADYGYTF. This chain connects TRBV19 to TRBJ1-2; D might be TRBD1 (6 bases). There are 14 residues in the CDR3. With 3 bases removed from V and 3 bases from J, the gap between germline ends came to 11 bases. CDR1 is LNHDA and CDR2 is SQIVND in the germline V gene (reference sequence).

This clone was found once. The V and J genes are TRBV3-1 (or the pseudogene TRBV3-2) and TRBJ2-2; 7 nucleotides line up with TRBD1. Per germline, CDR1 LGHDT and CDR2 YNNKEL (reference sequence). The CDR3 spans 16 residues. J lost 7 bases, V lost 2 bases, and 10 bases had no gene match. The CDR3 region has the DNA TGTGCCAGCAGCCAACTCTCGGACAGGCCTGGCGGGGAGCTGTTTTTT. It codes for CASSQLSDRPGGELFF.

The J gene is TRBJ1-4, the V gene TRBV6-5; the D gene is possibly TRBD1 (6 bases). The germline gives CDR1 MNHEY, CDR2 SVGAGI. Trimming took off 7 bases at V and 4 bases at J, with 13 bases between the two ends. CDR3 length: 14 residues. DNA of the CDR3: TGTGCCAGCACCAAAGGACAGCTTAATGAAAAACTGTTTTTT. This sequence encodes CASTKGQLNEKLFF.

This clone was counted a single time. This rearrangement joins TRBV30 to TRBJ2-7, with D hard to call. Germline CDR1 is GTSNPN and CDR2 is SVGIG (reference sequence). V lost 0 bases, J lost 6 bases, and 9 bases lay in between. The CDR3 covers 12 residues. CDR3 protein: CAWSVTVLEQYF. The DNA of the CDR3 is TGTGCCTGGAGTGTTACAGTTCTCGAGCAGTACTTC. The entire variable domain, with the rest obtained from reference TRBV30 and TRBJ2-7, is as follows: SQTIHQWPATLVQPVGSPLSLECTVEGTSNPNLYWYRQAAGRGLQLLFYSVGIGQISSEVPQNLSASRPQDRQFILSSKKLLLSDSGFYLCAWSVTVLEQYFGPGTRLTVT.

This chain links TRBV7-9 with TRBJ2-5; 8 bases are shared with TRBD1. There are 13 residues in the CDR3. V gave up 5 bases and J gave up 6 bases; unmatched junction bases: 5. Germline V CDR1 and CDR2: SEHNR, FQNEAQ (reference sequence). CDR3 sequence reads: CASSPGQGQTQYF. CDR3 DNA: TGTGCCAGCAGCCCAGGACAGGGCCAGACCCAGTACTTC.

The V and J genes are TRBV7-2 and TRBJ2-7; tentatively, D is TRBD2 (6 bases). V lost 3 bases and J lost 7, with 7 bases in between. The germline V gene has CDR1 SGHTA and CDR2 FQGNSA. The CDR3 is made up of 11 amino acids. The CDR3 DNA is TGTGCCAGCAGCTTCGCGGGAGAGCAGTACTTC. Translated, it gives CASSFAGEQYF.

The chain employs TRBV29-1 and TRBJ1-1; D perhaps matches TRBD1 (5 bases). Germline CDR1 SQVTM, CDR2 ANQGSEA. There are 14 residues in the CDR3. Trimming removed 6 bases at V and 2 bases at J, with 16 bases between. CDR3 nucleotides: TGCAGCGTCCCTCGGGGGGTTCTAAACACTGAAGCTTTCTTT. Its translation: CSVPRGVLNTEAFF. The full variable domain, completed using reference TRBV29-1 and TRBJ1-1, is SAVISQKPSRDICQRGTSLTIQCQVDSQVTMMFWYRQQPGQSLTLIATANQGSEATYESGFVIDKFPISRPNLTFSTLTVSNMSPEDSSIYLCSVPRGVLNTEAFFGQGTRLTVV.

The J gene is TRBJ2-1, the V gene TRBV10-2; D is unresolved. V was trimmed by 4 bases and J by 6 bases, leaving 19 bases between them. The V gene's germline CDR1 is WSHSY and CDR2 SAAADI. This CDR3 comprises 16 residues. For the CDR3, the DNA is TGCGCCAGCAGTGTCCCCCCTTTTATTATGAGCAATGAGCAGTTCTTC. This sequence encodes CASSVPPFIMSNEQFF.

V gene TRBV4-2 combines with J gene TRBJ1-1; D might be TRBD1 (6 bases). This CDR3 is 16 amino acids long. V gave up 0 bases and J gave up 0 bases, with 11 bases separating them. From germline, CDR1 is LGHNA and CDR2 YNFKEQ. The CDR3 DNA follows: TGTGCCAGCAGCCAAGATCTCCAGGGGATGAACACTGAAGCTTTCTTT. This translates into CASSQDLQGMNTEAFF.

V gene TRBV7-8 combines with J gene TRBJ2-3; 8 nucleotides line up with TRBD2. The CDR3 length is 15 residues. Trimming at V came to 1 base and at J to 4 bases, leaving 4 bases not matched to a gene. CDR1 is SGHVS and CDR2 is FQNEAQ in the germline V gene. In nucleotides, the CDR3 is TGTGCCAGCAGCTTAGGACGGGGGGGCCCAGATACGCAGTATTTT. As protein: CASSLGRGGPDTQYF. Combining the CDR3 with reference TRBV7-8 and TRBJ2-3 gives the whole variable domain GAGVSQSPRYKVAKRGQDVALRCDPISGHVSLFWYQQALGQGPEFLTYFQNEAQLDKSGLPSDRFFAERPEGSVSTLKIQRTQQEDSAVYLCASSLGRGGPDTQYFGPGTRLTVL.

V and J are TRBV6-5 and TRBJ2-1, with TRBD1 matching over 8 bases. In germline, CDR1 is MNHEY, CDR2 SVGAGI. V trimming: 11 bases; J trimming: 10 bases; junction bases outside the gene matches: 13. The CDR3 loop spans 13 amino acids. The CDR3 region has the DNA TGTGCCTCTCAAGCCCCAGGGGGCGAAGAGCAGTTCTTC. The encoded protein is CASQAPGGEEQFF.

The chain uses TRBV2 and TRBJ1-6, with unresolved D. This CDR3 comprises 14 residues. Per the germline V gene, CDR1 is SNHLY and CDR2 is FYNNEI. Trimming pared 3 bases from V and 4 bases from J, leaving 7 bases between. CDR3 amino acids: CASSDARYNSPLHF. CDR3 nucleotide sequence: TGTGCCAGCAGTGATGCTAGGTATAATTCACCCCTCCACTTT.

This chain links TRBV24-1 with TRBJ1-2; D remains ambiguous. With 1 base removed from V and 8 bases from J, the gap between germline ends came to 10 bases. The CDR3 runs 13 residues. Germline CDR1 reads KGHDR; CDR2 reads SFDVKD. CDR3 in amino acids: CATSDLTNTGYTF. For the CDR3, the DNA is TGTGCCACCAGTGATTTAACCAACACGGGCTACACCTTC.

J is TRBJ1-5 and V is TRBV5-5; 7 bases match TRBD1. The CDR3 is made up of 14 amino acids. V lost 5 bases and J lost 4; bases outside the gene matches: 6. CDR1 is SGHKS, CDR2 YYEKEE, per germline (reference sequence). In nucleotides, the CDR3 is TGTGCCAGCAGAACAGGGGCGATTAATCAGCCCCAGCATTTT. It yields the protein CASRTGAINQPQHF.

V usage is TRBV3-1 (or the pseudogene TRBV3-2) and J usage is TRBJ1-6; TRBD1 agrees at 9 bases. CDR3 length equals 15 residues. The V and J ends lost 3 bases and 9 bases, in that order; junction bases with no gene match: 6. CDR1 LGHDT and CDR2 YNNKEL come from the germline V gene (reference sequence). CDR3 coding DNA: TGTGCCAGCAGCCAGGGGACAGGGATGGGTTCACCCCTCCACTTT. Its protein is CASSQGTGMGSPLHF.

This CDR3 is CASREMNTEAFF. CDR3 in DNA: TGTGCCAGCCGAGAAATGAACACTGAAGCTTTCTTT. This sequence joins TRBV19 and TRBJ1-1; no clear D. Germline V lookup: CDR1 LNHDA, CDR2 SQIVND (reference sequence). Between the trimmed V and J ends, which lost 9 bases and 0 bases, there was a span of 8 bases. The CDR3 extends over 12 amino acids.

In DNA, the CDR3 is TGTGCCAGAGGCGTTGTAGGGGCGAATTCACCCCTCCACTTT. Protein: CARGVVGANSPLHF. The chain employs TRBV2 and TRBJ1-6; D perhaps matches TRBD1 (5 bases). V dropped 9 bases and J dropped 7 bases, with 16 bases sitting between them. The CDR3 is made up of 14 amino acids. Germline assignment: CDR1 SNHLY and CDR2 FYNNEI. Complete variable domain (other parts from reference TRBV2 and TRBJ1-6): EPEVTQTPSHQVTQMGQEVILRCVPISNHLYFYWYRQILGQKVEFLVSFYNNEISEKSEIFDDQFSVERPDGSNFTLKIRSTKLEDSAMYFCARGVVGANSPLHFGNGTRLTVT.

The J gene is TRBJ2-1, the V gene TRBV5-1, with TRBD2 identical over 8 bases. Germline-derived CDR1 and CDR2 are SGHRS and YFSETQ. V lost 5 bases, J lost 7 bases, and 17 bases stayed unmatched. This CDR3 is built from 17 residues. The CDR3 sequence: CASRKISSGLVDNEQFF. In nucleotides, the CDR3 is TGCGCCAGCAGAAAAATTTCATCGGGACTAGTGGATAATGAGCAGTTCTTC. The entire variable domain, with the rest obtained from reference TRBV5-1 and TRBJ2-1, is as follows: KAGVTQTPRYLIKTRGQQVTLSCSPISGHRSVSWYQQTPGQGLQFLFEYFSETQRNKGNFPGRFSGRQFSNSRSEMNVSTLELGDSALYLCASRKISSGLVDNEQFFGPGTRLTVL.

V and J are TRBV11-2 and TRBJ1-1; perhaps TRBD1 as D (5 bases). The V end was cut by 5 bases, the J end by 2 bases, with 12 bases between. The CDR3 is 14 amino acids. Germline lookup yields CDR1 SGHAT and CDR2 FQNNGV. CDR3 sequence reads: CASSRGTANTEAFF. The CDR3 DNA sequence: TGTGCCAGCAGCCGGGGGACCGCAAACACTGAAGCTTTCTTT. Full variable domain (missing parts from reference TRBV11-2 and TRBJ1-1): EAGVAQSPRYKIIEKRQSVAFWCNPISGHATLYWYQQILGQGPKLLIQFQNNGVVDDSQLPKDRFSAERLKGVDSTLKIQPAKLEDSAVYLCASSRGTANTEAFFGQGTRLTVV.

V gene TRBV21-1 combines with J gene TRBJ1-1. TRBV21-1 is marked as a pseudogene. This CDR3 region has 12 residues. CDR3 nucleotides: TGTGCCAGCAGCCAACACGAGGGAGAAGCTTTCTTT. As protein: CASSQHEGEAFF.

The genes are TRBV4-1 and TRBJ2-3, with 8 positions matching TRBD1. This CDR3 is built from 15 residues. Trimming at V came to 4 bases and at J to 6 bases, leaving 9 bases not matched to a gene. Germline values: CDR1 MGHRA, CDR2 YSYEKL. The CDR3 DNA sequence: TGCGCCAGCAGCCCAGCAGGGGGCCCCGGGGATACGCAGTATTTT. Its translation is CASSPAGGPGDTQYF.

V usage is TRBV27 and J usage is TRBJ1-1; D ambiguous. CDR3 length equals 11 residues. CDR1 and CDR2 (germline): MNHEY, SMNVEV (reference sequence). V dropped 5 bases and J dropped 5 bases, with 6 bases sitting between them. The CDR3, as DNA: TGTGCCAGCAGTCCCGGGACTGAAGCTTTCTTT. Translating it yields CASSPGTEAFF.

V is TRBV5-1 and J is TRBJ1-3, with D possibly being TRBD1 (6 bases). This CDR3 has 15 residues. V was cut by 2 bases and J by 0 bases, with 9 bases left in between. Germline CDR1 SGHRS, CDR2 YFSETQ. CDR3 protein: CASSFGQISGNTIYF. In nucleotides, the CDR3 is TGCGCCAGCAGCTTTGGACAGATCTCTGGAAACACCATATATTTT.

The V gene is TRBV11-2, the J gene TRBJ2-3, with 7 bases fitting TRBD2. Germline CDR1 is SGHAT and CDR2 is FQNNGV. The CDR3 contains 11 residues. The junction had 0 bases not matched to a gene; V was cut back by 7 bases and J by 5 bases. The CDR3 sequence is CASTGGDTQYF. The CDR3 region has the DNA TGTGCCAGCACGGGGGGAGATACGCAGTATTTT.

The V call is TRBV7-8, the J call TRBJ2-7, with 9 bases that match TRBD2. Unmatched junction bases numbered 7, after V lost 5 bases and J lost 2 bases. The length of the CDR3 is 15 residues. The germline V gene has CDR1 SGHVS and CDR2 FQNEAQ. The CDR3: CASSQRSSGAYEQYF. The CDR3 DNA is TGTGCCAGCAGCCAGCGCTCTAGCGGGGCCTACGAGCAGTACTTC.

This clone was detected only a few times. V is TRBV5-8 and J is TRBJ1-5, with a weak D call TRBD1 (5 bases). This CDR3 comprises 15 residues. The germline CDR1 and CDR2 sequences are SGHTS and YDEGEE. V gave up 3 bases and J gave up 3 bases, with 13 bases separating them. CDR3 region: CASSSGAYPNQPQHF. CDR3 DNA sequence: TGTGCCAGCAGCTCTGGGGCTTACCCCAATCAGCCCCAGCATTTT.